This passage covers 12 T cell receptor beta chains from one sample sequenced in a study of T cells in Graves' hyperthyroidism and ophthalmopathy. TCR beta CDR3 sequences were amplified from RNA transcripts. A set of HTBI primers served as the primers for a first-round RT-PCR of the TCR CDR3. One entry per CDR3 protein, called by TCRdb with MiXCR from the multiplex PCR reads. The sample carries a few hundred thousand distinct CDR3 sequences, around 46% recorded once. The sample consisted of peripheral blood or thyroid tissue (not recorded which). The receptors come from a woman under 30 with Graves' hyperthyroidism.

This clonotype was observed a few times. The J gene is TRBJ1-1, the V gene TRBV20-1, with unresolved D. The CDR3 is made up of 14 amino acids. V was clipped by 3 bases and J by 1 base, with 12 bases between them. Germline loops: CDR1 DFQATT, CDR2 SNEGSKA (reference sequence). The CDR3 spells CSASGDARNTEAFF. CDR3 in DNA: TGCAGTGCTAGCGGAGACGCTCGGAACACTGAAGCTTTCTTT.

V is TRBV11-2 and J is TRBJ2-6; D perhaps matches TRBD2 (6 bases). This CDR3 has 16 residues. Germline assignment: CDR1 SGHAT and CDR2 FQNNGV. V was trimmed by 9 bases and J by 0 bases, leaving 15 bases between them. As DNA, the CDR3 is TGTGCCAGTAGTATGGACGGGAGCTCTGGGGCCAACGTCCTGACTTTC. It translates to CASSMDGSSGANVLTF.

This clonotype showed up many times. The gene calls are TRBV6-5 and TRBJ1-1; D is uncertain. Germline lookup yields CDR1 MNHEY and CDR2 SVGAGI. This CDR3 is 12 amino acids long. Trimming took 8 bases from V and 1 from J, leaving 8 bases between them. CDR3 bases: TGTGCCAGCTTTCGTCCGAACACTGAAGCTTTCTTT. Its protein product is CASFRPNTEAFF.

This clonotype was seen many times. The V and J genes are TRBV24-1 and TRBJ2-5, with 7 bases matching TRBD2. With V trimmed by 3 bases and J by 5 bases, 11 bases remained unmatched. Germline assignment: CDR1 KGHDR and CDR2 SFDVKD. This CDR3 is 16 amino acids long. Here the CDR3 reads CATSDSSPGREETQYF. As DNA, the CDR3 is TGTGCCACCAGTGATAGCTCGCCAGGGAGGGAGGAGACCCAGTACTTC.

This clonotype has at least ten counts. The rearrangement links TRBV20-1 to TRBJ2-7, with 7 positions matching TRBD1. V lost 0 bases to trimming and J lost 4 bases; unmatched junction nucleotides: 9. Germline V lookup: CDR1 DFQATT, CDR2 SNEGSKA (reference sequence). The CDR3 length is 15 residues. The CDR3 DNA sequence: TGCAGTGCTAGAGATAAGCGGCAGGGGGATTACGAGCAGTACTTC. Translated: CSARDKRQGDYEQYF.

Ten or more counts support this clonotype. In DNA form, the CDR3 reads TGTGCCAGCAGCGATCAGGTTTCAGCATCCTATGGCTACACCTTC. It encodes CASSDQVSASYGYTF. This chain links TRBV5-4 with TRBJ1-2; D is uncertain. The germline gives CDR1 SGHNT, CDR2 YYREEE (reference sequence). Trimming took 4 bases from V and 4 from J, leaving 17 bases between them. The CDR3 length is 15 residues.

There are many counts of this clonotype. The gene calls are TRBV20-1 and TRBJ2-2; D is unresolved. The CDR3 consists of 13 residues. V was cut by 3 bases and J by 5 bases, with 10 bases left in between. Germline V gives CDR1 DFQATT, CDR2 SNEGSKA (reference sequence). The CDR3 loop reads CSASTDQTGELFF. The CDR3 nucleotides are TGCAGTGCTAGTACAGACCAGACCGGGGAGCTGTTTTTT.

This clonotype was seen ten or more times. The V call is TRBV19, the J call TRBJ1-2; D not resolved. CDR3 length: 15 amino acids. Germline V CDR1 and CDR2: LNHDA, SQIVND (reference sequence). With 3 bases removed from V and 3 bases from J, the gap between germline ends came to 14 bases. CDR3 sequence: CASSMTSTMDYGYTF. For the CDR3, the DNA is TGTGCCAGTAGTATGACAAGTACTATGGACTATGGCTACACCTTC.

This chain joins TRBV24-1 and TRBJ2-1; no clear D. The CDR3 length is 16 residues. The germline CDR1 and CDR2 sequences are KGHDR and SFDVKD. Trimming shortened V by 2 bases and J by 0 bases, and 10 bases separated the two germline ends. CDR3 DNA: TGTGCCACCAGTGATTCTTTCGGCCTCTCCTACAATGAGCAGTTCTTC. Translation gives CATSDSFGLSYNEQFF.

This sequence joins TRBV30 and TRBJ2-5, with 11 positions matching TRBD2. The junction had 6 bases not matched to a gene; V was cut back by 3 bases and J by 3 bases. The CDR3 covers 15 residues. CDR1 and CDR2 from the germline V gene are GTSNPN and SVGIG (reference sequence). The CDR3 sequence is CAWSPLGLAEETQYF. The CDR3 DNA sequence: TGTGCCTGGAGCCCTTTGGGACTAGCGGAAGAGACCCAGTACTTC.

The CDR3 loop reads CSVTGDRGYTF. The CDR3 nucleotides read TGCAGCGTGACCGGGGACAGGGGCTACACCTTC. The chain couples TRBV29-1 to TRBJ1-2, with 8 bases matching TRBD1. This CDR3 region has 11 residues. Losses at the gene ends were 6 bases for V and 8 bases for J; bases not matched to a gene: 5. Per germline, CDR1 SQVTM and CDR2 ANQGSEA. Supplemented by reference TRBV29-1 and TRBJ1-2, the full variable domain reads SAVISQKPSRDICQRGTSLTIQCQVDSQVTMMFWYRQQPGQSLTLIATANQGSEATYESGFVIDKFPISRPNLTFSTLTVSNMSPEDSSIYLCSVTGDRGYTFGSGTRLTVV.

The chain combines TRBV29-1 with TRBJ2-7, with a tentative D call TRBD1 (5 bases). The CDR3 runs to 13 residues. V was clipped by 4 bases and J by 2 bases, with 12 bases between them. CDR1 and CDR2 from the germline V gene are SQVTM and ANQGSEA. CDR3 sequence: CSVGGRDAYEQYF. CDR3 DNA sequence: TGCAGCGTTGGGGGCAGGGATGCCTACGAGCAGTACTTC.